This T cell receptor beta chain was found in a study of Ad26.COV2.S vaccination and SARS-CoV-2 variants. Findings of the study overall: Substantial breadth was reportedly displayed by spike-specific CD8+ and CD4+ T cell responses after vaccination. Researchers cautioned that TCR breadth and depth analyses may have underestimated total T cell responses. It was vaccine recipients, not placebo recipients, who had the higher spike-specific TCR breadth. Whether participants received vaccine or placebo, their non-spike TCR breadth was similar.

In the case of this clone: Its antigen remains unidentified.

The CDR3 is 16 amino acids. Germline CDR1 and CDR2: SGDLS and YYNGEE. V gave up 2 bases and J gave up 1 base, with 14 bases separating them. The method was immunoSEQ multiplex PCR; TCRdb's version includes in-frame clones alone and lacks a portion of them. The sample gives under 150,000 clones, 86% of which show up once; 4% to 6% is in the top ten. The TCR sequence derives from a human donor who had recovered from COVID-19. The chain employs TRBV9 and TRBJ2-3, with D hard to call. Sequencing used peripheral blood, obtained after recovery from COVID-19. In nucleotides, the CDR3 is TGTGCCAGCAGCGTCGATTGGGCTCCCCGCACAGATACGCAGTATTTT. This gives the protein CASSVDWAPRTDTQYF.